This T cell receptor (beta chain) was retrieved from a study of regulatory T cells in long-lasting Graves disease. Study conclusions and caveats: Persistent-disease Graves' patients showed less TCR diversity than new cases.

According to the study, TCR beta libraries were built with iRepertoire HTBI primers and CDR3-region Arm-PCR. TCRdb reprocessed the multiplex PCR reads via MiXCR and lists one record per CDR3 protein. The data contain about 460,000 distinct CDR3 sequences, 13% to 15% of them singletons. Time point specified: newly diagnosed GD, antithyroid drugs for less than 3 months. Researchers made the TCR library from RNA that was extracted from PBMCs. Only a few counts were recorded for this clonotype. Its antigen is undetermined. The data also belong to a second study, concerning T cells in Graves' hyperthyroidism and ophthalmopathy. That paper states: HTBI primers were employed in a first-round RT-PCR of the TCR CDR3. Most thyroid-expanded clonotypes above 0.001 were also found in blood.

The TCR sequence derives from a woman between 45 and 65 years old with Graves disease. This sample comprised peripheral blood mononuclear cells (PBMCs), obtained at new diagnosis, from a patient treated with antithyroid drugs.

The CDR3: CASSLSGGDYNEQFF. The CDR3 region has the DNA TGTGCCAGCAGCTTATCAGGGGGGGACTACAATGAGCAGTTCTTC. This chain connects TRBV7-9 to TRBJ2-1; D could derive from TRBD1 or TRBD2 (7 bases each). Trimming took 2 bases from V and 3 from J, leaving 11 bases between them. There are 15 residues in the CDR3. CDR1 SEHNR and CDR2 FQNEAQ come from the germline V gene (reference sequence).